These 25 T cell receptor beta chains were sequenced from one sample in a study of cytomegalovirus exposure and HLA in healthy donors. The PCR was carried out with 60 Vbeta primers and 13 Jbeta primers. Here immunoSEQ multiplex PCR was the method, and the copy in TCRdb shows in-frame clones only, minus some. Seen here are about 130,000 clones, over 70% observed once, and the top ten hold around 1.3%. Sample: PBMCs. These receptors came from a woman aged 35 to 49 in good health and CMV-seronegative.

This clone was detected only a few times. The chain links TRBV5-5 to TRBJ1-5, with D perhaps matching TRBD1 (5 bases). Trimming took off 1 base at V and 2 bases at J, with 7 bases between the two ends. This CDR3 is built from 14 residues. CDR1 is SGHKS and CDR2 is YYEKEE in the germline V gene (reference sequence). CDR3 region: CASSLSGGNQPQHF. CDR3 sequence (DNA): TGTGCCAGCAGCTTGTCGGGGGGCAATCAGCCCCAGCATTTT.

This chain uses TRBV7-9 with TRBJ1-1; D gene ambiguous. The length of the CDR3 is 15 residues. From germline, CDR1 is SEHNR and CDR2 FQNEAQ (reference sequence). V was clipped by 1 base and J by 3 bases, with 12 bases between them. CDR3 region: CASSLVAREDTEAFF. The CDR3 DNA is TGTGCCAGCAGCTTAGTGGCTCGCGAGGACACTGAAGCTTTCTTT.

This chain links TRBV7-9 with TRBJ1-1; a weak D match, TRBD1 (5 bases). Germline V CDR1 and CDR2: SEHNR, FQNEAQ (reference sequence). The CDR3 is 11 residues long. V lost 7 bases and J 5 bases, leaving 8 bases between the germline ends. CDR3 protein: CASTRGTEAFF. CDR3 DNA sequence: TGTGCCAGCACGCGGGGGACTGAAGCTTTCTTT.

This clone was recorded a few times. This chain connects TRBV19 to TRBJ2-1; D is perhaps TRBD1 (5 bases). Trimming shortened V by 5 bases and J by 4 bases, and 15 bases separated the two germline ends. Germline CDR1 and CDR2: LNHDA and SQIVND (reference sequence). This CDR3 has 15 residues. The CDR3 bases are TGTGCCAGTAGTCTCTCTGGACACCTTTACAATGAGCAGTTCTTC. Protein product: CASSLSGHLYNEQFF.

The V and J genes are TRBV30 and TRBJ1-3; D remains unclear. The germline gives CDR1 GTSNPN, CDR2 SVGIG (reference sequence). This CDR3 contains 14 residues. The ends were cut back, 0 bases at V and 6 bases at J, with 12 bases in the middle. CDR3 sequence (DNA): TGTGCCTGGAGTGTACGTAATCGCGAAAACACCATATATTTT. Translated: CAWSVRNRENTIYF.

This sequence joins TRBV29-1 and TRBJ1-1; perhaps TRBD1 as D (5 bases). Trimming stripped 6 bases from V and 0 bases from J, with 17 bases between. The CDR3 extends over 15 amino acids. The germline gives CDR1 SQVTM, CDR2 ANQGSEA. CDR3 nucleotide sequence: TGCAGCGTGGGACCGGGACTACTCTTGAACACTGAAGCTTTCTTT. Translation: CSVGPGLLLNTEAFF. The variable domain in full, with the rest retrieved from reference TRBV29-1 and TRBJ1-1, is SAVISQKPSRDICQRGTSLTIQCQVDSQVTMMFWYRQQPGQSLTLIATANQGSEATYESGFVIDKFPISRPNLTFSTLTVSNMSPEDSSIYLCSVGPGLLLNTEAFFGQGTRLTVV.

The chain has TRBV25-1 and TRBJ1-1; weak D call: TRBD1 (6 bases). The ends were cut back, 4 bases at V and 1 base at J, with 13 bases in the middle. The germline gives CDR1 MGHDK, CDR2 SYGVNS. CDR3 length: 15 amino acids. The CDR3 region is CASSGTASQNTEAFF. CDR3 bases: TGTGCCAGCAGTGGGACAGCAAGCCAGAACACTGAAGCTTTCTTT.

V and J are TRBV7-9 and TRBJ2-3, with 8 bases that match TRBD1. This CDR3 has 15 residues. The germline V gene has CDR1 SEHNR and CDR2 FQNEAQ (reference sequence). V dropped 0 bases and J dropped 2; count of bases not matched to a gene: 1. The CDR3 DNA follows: TGTGCCAGCAGCTTAGCACAGGGGGTCACAGATACGCAGTATTTT. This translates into CASSLAQGVTDTQYF.

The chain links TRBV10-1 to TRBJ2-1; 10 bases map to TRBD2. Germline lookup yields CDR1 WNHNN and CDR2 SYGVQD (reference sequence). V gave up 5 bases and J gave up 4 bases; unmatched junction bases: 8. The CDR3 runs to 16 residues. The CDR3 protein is CASSPLLAGVYNEQFF. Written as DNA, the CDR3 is TGCGCCAGCAGTCCCCTTCTAGCGGGGGTATACAATGAGCAGTTCTTC.

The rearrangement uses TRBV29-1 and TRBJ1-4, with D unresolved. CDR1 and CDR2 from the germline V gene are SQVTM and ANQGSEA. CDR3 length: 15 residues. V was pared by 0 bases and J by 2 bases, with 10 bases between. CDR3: CSVEDGGNTNEKLFF. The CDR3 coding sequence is TGCAGCGTTGAAGATGGAGGAAATACTAATGAAAAACTGTTTTTT.

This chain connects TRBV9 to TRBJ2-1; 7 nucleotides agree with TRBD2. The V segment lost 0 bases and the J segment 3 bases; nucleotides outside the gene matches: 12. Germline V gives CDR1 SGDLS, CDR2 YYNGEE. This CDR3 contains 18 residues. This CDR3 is CASSVAKMGRGIYNEQFF. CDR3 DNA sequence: TGTGCCAGCAGCGTAGCTAAAATGGGGCGGGGGATCTACAATGAGCAGTTCTTC.

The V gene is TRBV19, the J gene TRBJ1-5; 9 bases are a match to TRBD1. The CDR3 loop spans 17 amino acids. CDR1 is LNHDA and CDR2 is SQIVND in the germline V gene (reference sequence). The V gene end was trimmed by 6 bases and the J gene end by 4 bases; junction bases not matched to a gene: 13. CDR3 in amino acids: CASRFDWSGQGNQPQHF. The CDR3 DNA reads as TGTGCCAGTAGGTTCGATTGGTCAGGACAGGGGAATCAGCCCCAGCATTTT.

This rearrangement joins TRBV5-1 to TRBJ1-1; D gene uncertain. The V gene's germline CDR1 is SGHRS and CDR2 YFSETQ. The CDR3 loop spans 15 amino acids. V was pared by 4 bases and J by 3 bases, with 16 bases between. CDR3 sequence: CASSTVTTGDTEAFF. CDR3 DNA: TGCGCCAGCAGCACGGTGACTACCGGGGACACTGAAGCTTTCTTT.

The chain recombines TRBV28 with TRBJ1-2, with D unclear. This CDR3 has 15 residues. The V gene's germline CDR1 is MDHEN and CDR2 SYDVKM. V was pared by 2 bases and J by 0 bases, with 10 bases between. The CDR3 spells CASSLQDTANYGYTF. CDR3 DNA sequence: TGTGCCAGCAGTTTACAGGATACAGCTAACTATGGCTACACCTTC.

As DNA, the CDR3 is TGTGCCAGCAGTGAAGGGGGACAGGGAGCTCAGCCCCAGCATTTT. Protein: CASSEGGQGAQPQHF. The chain has TRBV25-1 and TRBJ1-5; 9 nucleotides match TRBD1. Germline V gene sequence: CDR1 MGHDK, CDR2 SYGVNS. The CDR3 totals 15 residues. V shed 2 bases, J shed 6 bases, and the junction held 5 bases outside the gene matches.

DNA for the CDR3: TGTGCCAGCAGCTCAAGACTGAATGAGCAGTTCTTC. This gives the protein CASSSRLNEQFF. The J gene is TRBJ2-1, the V gene TRBV7-9; D ambiguous. This CDR3 is 12 amino acids long. Between the trimmed V and J ends, which lost 4 bases and 7 bases, there was a span of 8 bases. The germline CDR1 and CDR2 sequences are SEHNR and FQNEAQ (reference sequence).

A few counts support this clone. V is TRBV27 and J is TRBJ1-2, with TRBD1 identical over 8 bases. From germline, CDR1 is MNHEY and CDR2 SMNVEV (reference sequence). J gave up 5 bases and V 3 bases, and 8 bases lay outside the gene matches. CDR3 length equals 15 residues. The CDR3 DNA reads TGTGCCAGCAGTTTTCAACAGGGGGGGGCTTATGGCTACACCTTC. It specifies CASSFQQGGAYGYTF.

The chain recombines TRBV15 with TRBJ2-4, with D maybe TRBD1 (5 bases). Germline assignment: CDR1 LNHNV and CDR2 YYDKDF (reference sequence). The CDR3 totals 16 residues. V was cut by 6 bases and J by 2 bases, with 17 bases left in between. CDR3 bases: TGTGCCACCAGTCTTAATAGGGGCGGTTCCAAAAACATTCAGTACTTC. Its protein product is CATSLNRGGSKNIQYF.

CDR3 coding DNA: TGTGCCAGCAGTTTCGGGGGGCAACCAAACTATGGCTACACCTTC. Its protein is CASSFGGQPNYGYTF. The V call is TRBV5-4, the J call TRBJ1-2; possible D gene TRBD1, 6 bases. The CDR3 is 15 amino acids. The germline V and J ends were trimmed by 5 bases and 2 bases, with 16 bases remaining between them. CDR1 and CDR2 from the germline V gene are SGHNT and YYREEE (reference sequence). The whole variable domain, remainder taken from reference TRBV5-4 and TRBJ1-2, is ETGVTQSPTHLIKTRGQQVTLRCSSQSGHNTVSWYQQALGQGPQFIFQYYREEENGRGNFPPRFSGLQFPNYSSELNVNALELDDSALYLCASSFGGQPNYGYTFGSGTRLTVV.

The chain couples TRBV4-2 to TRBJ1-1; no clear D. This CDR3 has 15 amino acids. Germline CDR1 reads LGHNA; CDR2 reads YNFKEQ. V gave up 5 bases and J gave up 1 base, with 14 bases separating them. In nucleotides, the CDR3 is TGTGCCAGCAGCAGAGACGGAGCCTCGAACACTGAAGCTTTCTTT. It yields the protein CASSRDGASNTEAFF.

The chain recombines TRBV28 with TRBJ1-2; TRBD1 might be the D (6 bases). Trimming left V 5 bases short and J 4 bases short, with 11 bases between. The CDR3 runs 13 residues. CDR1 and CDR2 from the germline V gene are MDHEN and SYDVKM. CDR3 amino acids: CASSLTGTYGYTF. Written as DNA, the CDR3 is TGTGCCAGCAGTCTCACAGGGACCTATGGCTACACCTTC.

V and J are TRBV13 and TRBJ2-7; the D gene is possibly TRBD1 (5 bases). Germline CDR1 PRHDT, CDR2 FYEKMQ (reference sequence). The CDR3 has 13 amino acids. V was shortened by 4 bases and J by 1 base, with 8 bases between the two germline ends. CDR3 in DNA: TGTGCCAGCAGCTCGGACATGTCCTACGAGCAGTACTTC. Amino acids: CASSSDMSYEQYF.

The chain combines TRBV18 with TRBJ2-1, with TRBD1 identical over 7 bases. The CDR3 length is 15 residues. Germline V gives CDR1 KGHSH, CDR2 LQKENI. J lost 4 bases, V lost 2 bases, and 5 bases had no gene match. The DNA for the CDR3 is TGTGCCAGCTCACCAAGGACAGGAAAGTACAATGAGCAGTTCTTC. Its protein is CASSPRTGKYNEQFF. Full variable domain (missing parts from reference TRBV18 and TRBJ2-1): NAGVMQNPRHLVRRRGQEARLRCSPMKGHSHVYWYRQLPEEGLKFMVYLQKENIIDESGMPKERFSAEFPKEGPSILRIQQVVRGDSAAYFCASSPRTGKYNEQFFGPGTRLTVL.

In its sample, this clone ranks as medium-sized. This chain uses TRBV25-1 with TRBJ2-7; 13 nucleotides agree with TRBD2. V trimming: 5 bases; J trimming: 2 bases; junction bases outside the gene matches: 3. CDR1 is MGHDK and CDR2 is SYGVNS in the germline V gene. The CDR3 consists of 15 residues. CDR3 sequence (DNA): TGTGCCAGCAGTAGACTAGCGGGGGGAACCTACGAGCAGTACTTC. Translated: CASSRLAGGTYEQYF.

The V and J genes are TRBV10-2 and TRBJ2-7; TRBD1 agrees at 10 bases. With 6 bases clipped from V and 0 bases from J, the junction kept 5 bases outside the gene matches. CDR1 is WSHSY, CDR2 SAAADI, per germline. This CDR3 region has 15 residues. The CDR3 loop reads CASRVGQGSSYEQYF. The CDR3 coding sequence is TGCGCCAGCAGAGTGGGACAGGGGAGCTCCTACGAGCAGTACTTC.